Following are 2 T cell receptor beta chains from one sample sequenced in a study of T cell responses to AZD1222 COVID-19 vaccine (dated by TCRdb to about 2021). What this sample's time point label stands for: baseline before first vaccination. In light of the paper, this sample's treatment or condition label describes: meningococcal conjugate vaccine given as trial control. The library was prepared using the immunoSEQ multiplex PCR assay. TCRdb carries this immuneACCESS record with in-frame sequences only. Its versions omit some clonotypes, under half of them owing to an unresolved V gene in the studies checked, with the rest unexplained. The sample table contains under 200,000 clones; only one count was recorded for 80% to 90% of them. Jointly, the top ten make up 2.5% to 3% of the sample. The sequences come from peripheral blood, collected on day 0 of MenACWY control vaccination. The receptors shown here come from an adult in good health.

This chain joins TRBV28 and TRBJ1-2, with TRBD1 identical over 10 bases. The germline V gene has CDR1 MDHEN and CDR2 SYDVKM. The V segment lost 5 bases and the J segment 5 bases; nucleotides outside the gene matches: 8. This CDR3 has 15 amino acids. CDR3 in DNA: TGTGCCAGCAGTATACCGGGACAGGGGAGTTATGGCTACACCTTC. It codes for CASSIPGQGSYGYTF.

V is TRBV2 and J is TRBJ2-5; D not resolved. The CDR3 totals 13 residues. Germline-derived CDR1 and CDR2 are SNHLY and FYNNEI. Trimming pared 0 bases from V and 5 bases from J, leaving 7 bases between. CDR3 in amino acids: CASSEASMETQYF. In DNA form, the CDR3 reads TGTGCCAGCAGTGAAGCGTCTATGGAGACCCAGTACTTC.